This T cell receptor (beta chain) emerged from a study of control samples from healthy donors and cancer patients (dated by TCRdb to the early 2020s). The library was obtained by the immunoSEQ multiplex PCR assay. The source is immuneACCESS, and TCRdb retained only in-frame sequences with V and J called. Part of the clones is not carried over; for the studies checked, unresolved V genes explain less than half of this, and the remainder is unexplained. The sample records some 130,000 clones, 89% of which are singletons. The top ten clonotypes cover about 7.6% of the sample. Taken from cysteine to phenylalanine, the CDR3 has 16 residues. Solely the CDR3 DNA is kept, with 48 bases framed from the first base. The junction shows trimming of 4 bases on V and 2 bases on J, plus 13 bases between the germline ends. CDR1 and CDR2, looked up from the germline V gene, are KGHDR and SFDVKD. Comment on this clone: This clone's antigen is unknown. No much larger clone exists at a distance of one base, and base qualities are not known.

The sample was PBMCs. The TCR comes from a middle-aged man with head and neck cancer. The chain is made from TRBV24-1 and TRBJ2-2; D gene: possibly TRBD1, on 6 matching bases. The CDR3 region has the sequence CATSDPGTSNTGELFF. The sequenced DNA: TGTGCCACCAGTGACCCCGGGACATCCAACACCGGGGAGCTGTTTTTT.